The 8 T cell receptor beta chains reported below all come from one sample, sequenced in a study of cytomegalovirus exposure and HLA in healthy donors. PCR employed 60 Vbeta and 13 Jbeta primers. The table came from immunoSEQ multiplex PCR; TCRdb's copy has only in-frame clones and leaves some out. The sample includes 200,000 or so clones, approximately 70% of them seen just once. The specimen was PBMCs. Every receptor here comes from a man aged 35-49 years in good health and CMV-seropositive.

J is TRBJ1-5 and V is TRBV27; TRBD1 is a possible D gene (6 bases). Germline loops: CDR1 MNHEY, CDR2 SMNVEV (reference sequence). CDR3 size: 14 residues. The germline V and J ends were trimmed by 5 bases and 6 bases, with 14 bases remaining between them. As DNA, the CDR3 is TGTGCCAGCAGTGGGAGCAGGGGTCGTCAGCCCCAGCATTTT. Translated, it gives CASSGSRGRQPQHF.

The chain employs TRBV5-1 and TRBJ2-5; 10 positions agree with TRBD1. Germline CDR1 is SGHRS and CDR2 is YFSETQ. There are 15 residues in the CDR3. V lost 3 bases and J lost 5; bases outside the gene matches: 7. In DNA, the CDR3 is TGCGCCAGCAGCTCTAGACAGGGGGCGCTGGAGACCCAGTACTTC. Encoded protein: CASSSRQGALETQYF.

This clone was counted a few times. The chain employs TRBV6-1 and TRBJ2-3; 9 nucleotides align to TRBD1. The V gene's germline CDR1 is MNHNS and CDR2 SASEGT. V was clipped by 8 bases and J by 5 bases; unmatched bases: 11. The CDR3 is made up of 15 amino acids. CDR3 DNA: TGTGCCAGCCTTAGTCGGACAGGGGTCGGAGATACGCAGTATTTT. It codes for CASLSRTGVGDTQYF.

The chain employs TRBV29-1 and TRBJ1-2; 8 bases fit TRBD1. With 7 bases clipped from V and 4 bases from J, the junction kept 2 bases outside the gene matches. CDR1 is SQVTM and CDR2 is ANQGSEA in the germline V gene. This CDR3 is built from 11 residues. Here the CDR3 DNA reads TGCAGCGGACAGGGGCTCTATGGCTACACCTTC. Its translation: CSGQGLYGYTF.

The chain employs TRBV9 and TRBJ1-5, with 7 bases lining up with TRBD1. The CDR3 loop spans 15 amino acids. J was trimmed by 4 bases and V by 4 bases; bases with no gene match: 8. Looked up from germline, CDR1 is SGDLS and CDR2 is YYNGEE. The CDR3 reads CASSPRDSLNQPQHF. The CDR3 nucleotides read TGTGCCAGCAGCCCGCGGGACAGCTTAAATCAGCCCCAGCATTTT.

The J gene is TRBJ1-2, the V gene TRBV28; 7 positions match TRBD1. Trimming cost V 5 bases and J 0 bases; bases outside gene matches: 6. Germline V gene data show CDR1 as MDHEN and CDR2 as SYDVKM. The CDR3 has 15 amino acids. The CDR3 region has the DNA TGTGCCAGCAGTAGCCCTGGGACAGCTAACTATGGCTACACCTTC. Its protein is CASSSPGTANYGYTF.

CDR3: CATSRVGSGVMSDTQYF. The CDR3 nucleotides read TGTGCCACCAGCAGAGTGGGGAGCGGGGTAATGTCAGATACGCAGTATTTT. The rearrangement joins TRBV15 to TRBJ2-3; 7 bases align to TRBD2. Germline CDR1 and CDR2: LNHNV and YYDKDF (reference sequence). The CDR3 is made up of 17 amino acids. V lost 1 base to trimming and J lost 4 bases; unmatched junction nucleotides: 11.

This CDR3 reads CASSSRSTGDNEKLFF. Written as DNA, the CDR3 is TGTGCCAGCAGCTCAAGGTCCACAGGGGATAATGAAAAACTGTTTTTT. The chain is built from TRBV5-4 and TRBJ1-4, with 7 nucleotides matching TRBD1. Germline CDR1 is SGHNT and CDR2 is YYREEE (reference sequence). The CDR3 runs to 16 residues. Trimming at V came to 3 bases and at J to 4 bases, leaving 9 bases not matched to a gene.